The clone carrying this T cell receptor beta chain was found a few times. The antigen is undetermined. The extraction recovered at least 5 micrograms of total RNA per sample. The data are from a study of blood T cells in healthy people across ages. Study results and caveats: Compared with aged donors, long-lived donors showed fewer expanded clones, suggesting selection.

A second PCR of roughly 7 to 11 cycles used a sample-barcoded 5' primer and a J-beta primer mix. No fewer than 3 million CDR3-containing paired-end reads came from each sample. Using its own MiXCR run on the 5' RACE reads, TCRdb lists one record per CDR3 protein. The sample has hundreds of thousands of distinct CDR3 sequences, approximately 53% seen once. CDR1 is MDHEN, CDR2 SYDVKM, per germline. The V gene lost 2 bases and the J gene lost 2 bases, with 7 bases spanning the gap. The CDR3 length is 15 residues. Material: blood. The chain recombines TRBV28 with TRBJ1-6, with a possible D match to TRBD1 (5 bases). The source is a man aged 40-49 years in good health. CDR3 loop: CASSLGATYNSPLHF. CDR3 in DNA: TGTGCCAGCAGTTTAGGGGCGACCTATAATTCACCCCTCCACTTT.